The T cell receptor (beta chain) described here comes from a study of shared clonotypes between healthy human individuals. CD45RO negativity and positive selection for CCR7 defined naive CD8 cells, a population that excluded terminally differentiated effector memory CD45RA+ cells. Measured with immunoSEQ multiplex PCR; TCRdb has only the in-frame clones, and not every one. The sample consists of roughly 850,000 clones, about 96% of them appearing once. V lost 3 bases and J lost 4, with 18 bases in between. Germline CDR1 ENHRY, CDR2 SYGVKD. This CDR3 comprises 17 residues. This receptor was identified in a man aged 25 to 40 in good health. The sample consisted of naive CD8+ T cells sorted from blood. The chain is built from TRBV10-3 and TRBJ2-2, with D tentatively TRBD1 or TRBD2 (5 bases each). The CDR3 protein is CAISDWDGGRGTGELFF. The CDR3 DNA is TGTGCCATCAGTGATTGGGACGGCGGACGAGGCACCGGGGAGCTGTTTTTT.